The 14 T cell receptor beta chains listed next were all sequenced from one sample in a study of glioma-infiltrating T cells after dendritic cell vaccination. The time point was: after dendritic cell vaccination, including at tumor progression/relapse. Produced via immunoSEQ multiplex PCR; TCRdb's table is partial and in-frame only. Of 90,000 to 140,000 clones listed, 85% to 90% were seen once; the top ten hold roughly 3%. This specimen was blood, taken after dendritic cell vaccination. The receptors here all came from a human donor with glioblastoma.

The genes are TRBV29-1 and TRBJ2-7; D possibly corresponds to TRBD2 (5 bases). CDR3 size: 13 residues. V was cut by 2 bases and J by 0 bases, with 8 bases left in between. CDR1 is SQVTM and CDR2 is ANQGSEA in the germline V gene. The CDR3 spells CSVETDSSYEQYF. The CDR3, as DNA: TGCAGCGTTGAAACGGACTCCTCCTACGAGCAGTACTTC.

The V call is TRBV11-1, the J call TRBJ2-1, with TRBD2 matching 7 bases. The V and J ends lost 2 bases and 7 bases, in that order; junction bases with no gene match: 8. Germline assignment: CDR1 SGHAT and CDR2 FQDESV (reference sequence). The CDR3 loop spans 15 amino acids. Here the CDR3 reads CASSLTGRRENEQFF. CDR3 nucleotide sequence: TGTGCCAGCAGCTTAACCGGGAGGAGGGAAAATGAGCAGTTCTTC.

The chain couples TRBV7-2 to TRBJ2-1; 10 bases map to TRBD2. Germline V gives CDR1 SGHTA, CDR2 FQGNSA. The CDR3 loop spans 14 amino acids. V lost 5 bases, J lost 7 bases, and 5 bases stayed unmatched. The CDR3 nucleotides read TGTGCCAGCAGCCCCAGCGGGGGGGTTAATGAGCAGTTCTTC. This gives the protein CASSPSGGVNEQFF.

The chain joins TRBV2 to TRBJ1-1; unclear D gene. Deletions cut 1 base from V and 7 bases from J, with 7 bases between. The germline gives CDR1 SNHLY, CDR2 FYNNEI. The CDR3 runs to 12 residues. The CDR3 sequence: CASSEGLIEAFF. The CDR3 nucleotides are TGTGCCAGCAGTGAAGGGCTTATTGAAGCTTTCTTT.

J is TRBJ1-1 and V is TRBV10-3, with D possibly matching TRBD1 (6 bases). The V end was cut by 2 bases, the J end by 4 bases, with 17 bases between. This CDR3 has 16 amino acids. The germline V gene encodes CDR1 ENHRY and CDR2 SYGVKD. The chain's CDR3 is CAISEGGADLSTEAFF. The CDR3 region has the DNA TGTGCCATCAGTGAGGGGGGCGCCGATTTGAGCACTGAAGCTTTCTTT.

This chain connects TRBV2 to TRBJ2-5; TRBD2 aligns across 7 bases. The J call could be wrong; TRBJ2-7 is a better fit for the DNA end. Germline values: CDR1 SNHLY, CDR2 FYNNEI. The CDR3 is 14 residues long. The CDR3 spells CASSELAVTYEQYF. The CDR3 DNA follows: TGTGCCAGCAGTGAGCTAGCGGTTACCTACGAGCAGTACTTC.

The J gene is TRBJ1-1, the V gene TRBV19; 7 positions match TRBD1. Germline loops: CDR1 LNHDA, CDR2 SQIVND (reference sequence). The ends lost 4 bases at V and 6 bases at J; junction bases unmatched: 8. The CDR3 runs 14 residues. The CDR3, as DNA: TGTGCCAGTAGTACCCAACAGGGGAGAGCTGAAGCTTTCTTT. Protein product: CASSTQQGRAEAFF.

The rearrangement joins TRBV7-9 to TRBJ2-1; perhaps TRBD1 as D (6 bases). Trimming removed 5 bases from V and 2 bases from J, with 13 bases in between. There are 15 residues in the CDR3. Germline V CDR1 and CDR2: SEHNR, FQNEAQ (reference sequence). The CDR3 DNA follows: TGTGCCAGCAGCATACCACAGGGTACCTACAATGAGCAGTTCTTC. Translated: CASSIPQGTYNEQFF.

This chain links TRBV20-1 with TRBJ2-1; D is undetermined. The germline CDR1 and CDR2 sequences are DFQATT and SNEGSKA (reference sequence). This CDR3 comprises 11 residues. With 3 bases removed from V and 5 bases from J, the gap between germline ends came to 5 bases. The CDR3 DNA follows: TGCAGTGCTAGGGGCAACAATGAGCAGTTCTTC. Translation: CSARGNNEQFF.

In nucleotides, the CDR3 is TGCGCCAGTAGGAGGACAGGGCAGCTACCAAGCGAGCAGTACTTC. It translates to CASRRTGQLPSEQYF. The V and J genes are TRBV5-1 and TRBJ2-7; 8 nucleotides align to TRBD1. The V and J ends lost 8 bases and 6 bases, in that order; junction bases with no gene match: 16. Germline V lookup: CDR1 SGHRS, CDR2 YFSETQ. This CDR3 has 15 residues.

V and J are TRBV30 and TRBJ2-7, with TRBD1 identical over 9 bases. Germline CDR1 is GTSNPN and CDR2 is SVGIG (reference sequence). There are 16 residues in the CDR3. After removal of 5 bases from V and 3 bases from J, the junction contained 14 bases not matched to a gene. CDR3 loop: CAWAPTDRGKVYEQYF. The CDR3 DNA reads TGTGCCTGGGCGCCTACAGACAGGGGGAAAGTCTACGAGCAGTACTTC.

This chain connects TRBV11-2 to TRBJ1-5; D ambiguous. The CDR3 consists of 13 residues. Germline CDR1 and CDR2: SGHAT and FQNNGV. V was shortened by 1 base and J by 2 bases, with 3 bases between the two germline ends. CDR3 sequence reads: CASSLVGNQPQHF. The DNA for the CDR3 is TGTGCCAGCAGCTTAGTAGGCAATCAGCCCCAGCATTTT.

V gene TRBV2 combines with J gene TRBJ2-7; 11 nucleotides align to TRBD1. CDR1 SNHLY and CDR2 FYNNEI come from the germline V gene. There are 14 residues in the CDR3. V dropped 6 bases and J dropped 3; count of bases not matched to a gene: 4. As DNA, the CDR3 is TGTGCCAGCAGAGCCGGGACAGGGGGCTACGAGCAGTACTTC. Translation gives CASRAGTGGYEQYF.

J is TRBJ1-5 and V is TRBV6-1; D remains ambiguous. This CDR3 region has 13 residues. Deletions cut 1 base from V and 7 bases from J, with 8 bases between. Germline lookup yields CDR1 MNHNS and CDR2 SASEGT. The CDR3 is CASSEVRFQPQHF. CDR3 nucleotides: TGTGCCAGCAGTGAAGTGAGGTTCCAGCCCCAGCATTTT.